One and the same sample provided the 26 T cell receptor beta chains below, sequenced in a study of cytomegalovirus exposure and HLA in healthy donors. Primers: 60 Vbeta forward and 13 Jbeta reverse. Generated by immunoSEQ multiplex PCR, the TCRdb table keeps only in-frame clones and is missing some. The table lists about 150,000 clones, approximately 71% of them singletons. Sequencing used PBMCs. These receptors came from a woman aged 18-35 years in good health and CMV-seropositive.

The chain recombines TRBV27 with TRBJ1-2; tentative D call: TRBD1 (6 bases). Trimming took off 5 bases at V and 2 bases at J, with 12 bases between the two ends. CDR1 is MNHEY, CDR2 SMNVEV, per germline (reference sequence). This CDR3 comprises 14 residues. The CDR3 DNA sequence: TGTGCCAGCAGTAACAGGGACACAAACTATGGCTACACCTTC. It is translated as CASSNRDTNYGYTF.

This rearrangement joins TRBV5-6 to TRBJ2-7; a weak D match, TRBD1 (6 bases). Germline CDR1 is SGHDT and CDR2 is YYEEEE. The CDR3 is 15 residues long. Trimming stripped 0 bases from V and 7 bases from J, with 17 bases between. This CDR3 is CASSLAGGSFGEQYF. In DNA, the CDR3 is TGTGCCAGCAGCTTGGCTGGGGGCAGTTTTGGAGAGCAGTACTTC.

This clone was seen once. The chain couples TRBV6-6 to TRBJ1-2; D is possibly TRBD1 (5 bases). There are 14 residues in the CDR3. The germline CDR1 and CDR2 sequences are MNHNY and SVGAGI (reference sequence). V was cut by 0 bases and J by 3 bases, with 8 bases left in between. The CDR3 protein is CASSYSWGDYGYTF. CDR3 coding DNA: TGTGCCAGCAGTTACTCGTGGGGGGACTATGGCTACACCTTC.

The rearrangement uses TRBV7-6 and TRBJ2-7, with TRBD1 matching 7 bases. The germline gives CDR1 SGHVS, CDR2 FNYEAQ. Unmatched junction bases numbered 7, after V lost 6 bases and J lost 5 bases. The CDR3 covers 13 residues. In DNA, the CDR3 is TGTGCCAGCAGTAGAGGACAGGACAACGAGCAGTACTTC. This codes for CASSRGQDNEQYF.

J is TRBJ2-3 and V is TRBV2; 12 bases agree with TRBD2. Looked up from germline, CDR1 is SNHLY and CDR2 is FYNNEI. CDR3 length: 15 amino acids. V lost 6 bases and J lost 4; bases outside the gene matches: 5. In DNA, the CDR3 is TGTGCCAGCAGGGTGACTAGCGGGGGAGCAGATACGCAGTATTTT. Amino acid sequence: CASRVTSGGADTQYF.

This clone was seen a handful of times. V is TRBV6-6 and J is TRBJ1-6; 8 bases agree with TRBD1. The CDR3 extends over 15 amino acids. CDR1 and CDR2 (germline): MNHNY, SVGAGI (reference sequence). With 6 bases clipped from V and 7 bases from J, the junction kept 8 bases outside the gene matches. DNA for the CDR3: TGTGCCAGCAGGGCACAGGGGGTGAGCAATTCACCCCTCCACTTT. This codes for CASRAQGVSNSPLHF.

The rearrangement links TRBV10-1 to TRBJ1-2, with 7 bases aligning to TRBD1. The CDR3 contains 14 residues. V dropped 6 bases and J dropped 4; count of bases not matched to a gene: 8. In germline, CDR1 is WNHNN, CDR2 SYGVQD (reference sequence). CDR3: CASRSGQVAYGYTF. The DNA for the CDR3 is TGCGCCAGCAGATCCGGACAGGTCGCCTATGGCTACACCTTC.

This clone came up once. V gene TRBV5-4 combines with J gene TRBJ1-6; unclear D gene. Trimming left V 7 bases short and J 5 bases short, with 16 bases between. This CDR3 comprises 15 residues. Germline V CDR1 and CDR2: SGHNT, YYREEE (reference sequence). CDR3 nucleotide sequence: TGTGCCAGCCGCCCCGGATCTCGGGATAATTCACCCCTCCACTTT. This encodes CASRPGSRDNSPLHF. The entire variable domain, with the rest obtained from reference TRBV5-4 and TRBJ1-6, is as follows: ETGVTQSPTHLIKTRGQQVTLRCSSQSGHNTVSWYQQALGQGPQFIFQYYREEENGRGNFPPRFSGLQFPNYSSELNVNALELDDSALYLCASRPGSRDNSPLHFGNGTRLTVT.

The rearrangement links TRBV30 to TRBJ1-6; D perhaps matches TRBD1 (6 bases). Germline assignment: CDR1 GTSNPN and CDR2 SVGIG (reference sequence). The V gene lost 5 bases and the J gene lost 11 bases, with 16 bases spanning the gap. CDR3 length equals 13 residues. The CDR3 DNA reads TGTGCCTGGGCTGGACAGTCCAATACACCCCTCCACTTT. Translating gives CAWAGQSNTPLHF.

The gene calls are TRBV27 and TRBJ1-1; 10 bases line up with TRBD1. The germline V gene has CDR1 MNHEY and CDR2 SMNVEV (reference sequence). Germline trimming cut 6 bases from V and 10 bases from J; bases unmatched to any gene: 14. This CDR3 comprises 15 residues. The CDR3 here is CASRFEPTGTGVAFF. The CDR3 DNA is TGTGCCAGCAGATTTGAGCCTACCGGGACAGGGGTAGCTTTCTTT.

The chain recombines TRBV7-9 with TRBJ1-2, with 12 positions matching TRBD1. The trim removed 5 bases at V and 4 bases at J, leaving 8 bases unmatched. There are 16 residues in the CDR3. CDR1 is SEHNR and CDR2 is FQNEAQ in the germline V gene (reference sequence). The CDR3 DNA follows: TGTGCCAGCAGCCCTGGGACAGGGGGCACGAGCTATGGCTACACCTTC. Protein: CASSPGTGGTSYGYTF. The full variable domain, with the rest looked up from reference TRBV7-9 and TRBJ1-2, is DTGVSQNPRHKITKRGQNVTFRCDPISEHNRLYWYRQTLGQGPEFLTYFQNEAQLEKSRLLSDRFSAERPKGSFSTLEIQRTEQGDSAMYLCASSPGTGGTSYGYTFGSGTRLTVV.

This rearrangement joins TRBV10-3 to TRBJ2-3, with TRBD2 matching 10 bases. The CDR3 length is 14 residues. The junction had 5 bases not matched to a gene; V was cut back by 6 bases and J by 5 bases. Germline-derived CDR1 and CDR2 are ENHRY and SYGVKD. Written as DNA, the CDR3 is TGTGCCATCAGAGCGGGGGGGCCAGGAGATACGCAGTATTTT. Translating gives CAIRAGGPGDTQYF.

A single count supports this clone. The rearrangement links TRBV27 to TRBJ2-5; D possibly corresponds to TRBD2 (5 bases). The CDR3 consists of 15 residues. Germline CDR1 reads MNHEY; CDR2 reads SMNVEV (reference sequence). V lost 5 bases, J lost 7 bases, and 20 bases lay in between. The CDR3 here is CASSPGELSGRTQYF. The CDR3 bases are TGTGCCAGCAGTCCCGGCGAACTCTCTGGGAGGACCCAGTACTTC.

The chain couples TRBV6-6 to TRBJ1-1; D is unclear. The V and J ends lost 6 bases and 3 bases respectively, with 11 bases between them. Germline V gene sequence: CDR1 MNHNY, CDR2 SVGAGI (reference sequence). The CDR3 has 13 amino acids. The CDR3 loop is CASRLFHYTEAFF. CDR3 DNA: TGTGCCAGCAGACTATTCCACTACACTGAAGCTTTCTTT.

The rearrangement joins TRBV5-1 to TRBJ1-2; no firm D call. The CDR3 loop spans 13 amino acids. Trimming took 3 bases from V and 8 from J, leaving 14 bases between them. Germline V gene lookup returns CDR1 SGHRS and CDR2 YFSETQ. The CDR3 here is CASSWGEGTGYTF. As DNA, the CDR3 is TGCGCCAGCAGCTGGGGAGAGGGAACGGGCTACACCTTC.

In its sample, this clone was seen once. J is TRBJ2-1 and V is TRBV25-1; TRBD1 aligns across 7 bases. The V segment lost 8 bases and the J segment 8 bases; nucleotides outside the gene matches: 6. The CDR3 contains 12 residues. Germline V gene lookup returns CDR1 MGHDK and CDR2 SYGVNS. For the CDR3, the DNA is TGTGCCAGCTCTTACAGGGGCGATGAGCAGTTCTTC. Residues: CASSYRGDEQFF.

The chain recombines TRBV5-4 with TRBJ2-3, with D maybe TRBD2 (5 bases). Trimming left V 6 bases short and J 4 bases short, with 21 bases between. The CDR3 loop spans 16 amino acids. From germline, CDR1 is SGHNT and CDR2 YYREEE (reference sequence). The CDR3 region has the DNA TGTGCCAGCACCCGAACCCCGGGGTTGGGTCCAGATACGCAGTATTTT. It specifies CASTRTPGLGPDTQYF.

V and J are TRBV2 and TRBJ1-2, with 9 bases identical to TRBD1. Germline lookup yields CDR1 SNHLY and CDR2 FYNNEI. Trimming at V came to 10 bases and at J to 5 bases, leaving 5 bases not matched to a gene. The CDR3 runs to 12 residues. The CDR3 here is CATRTGDYGYTF. CDR3 coding DNA: TGTGCCACTAGGACAGGGGATTATGGCTACACCTTC.

As DNA, the CDR3 is TGCGCCAGCAGCCAACTCGCCGGTCCCGGGACTAGCTCGAATGAGCAGTTCTTC. Translated, it gives CASSQLAGPGTSSNEQFF. The genes are TRBV4-3 and TRBJ2-1; 9 bases map to TRBD2. Germline CDR1 reads LGHNA; CDR2 reads YSLEER. The CDR3 is 18 amino acids. V trimming: 2 bases; J trimming: 7 bases; junction bases outside the gene matches: 15.

This clone was seen a handful of times. This rearrangement joins TRBV2 to TRBJ1-1; 7 positions agree with TRBD1. The J segment lost 0 bases and the V segment lost 7 bases, leaving 5 bases of the junction unmatched. The CDR3 spans 14 residues. Germline CDR1 is SNHLY and CDR2 is FYNNEI. CDR3 amino acids: CASTGDRMNTEAFF. CDR3 nucleotides: TGTGCCAGCACCGGGGACAGAATGAACACTGAAGCTTTCTTT.

The chain links TRBV7-2 to TRBJ1-2; D may be TRBD1 (5 bases). Trimming stripped 2 bases from V and 4 bases from J, with 14 bases between. Per germline, CDR1 SGHTA and CDR2 FQGNSA. The CDR3 has 15 residues. CDR3 loop: CASSLYATVSYGYTF. The DNA of the CDR3 is TGTGCCAGCAGCTTATACGCGACAGTCAGCTATGGCTACACCTTC.

The rearrangement uses TRBV7-9 and TRBJ2-1, with D perhaps matching TRBD2 (5 bases). This CDR3 is built from 16 residues. Between the trimmed V and J ends, which lost 1 base and 0 bases, there was a span of 10 bases. Per the germline V gene, CDR1 is SEHNR and CDR2 is FQNEAQ (reference sequence). The CDR3 bases are TGTGCCAGCAGCTTAGGATTTGGGAGCTCCTACAATGAGCAGTTCTTC. It translates to CASSLGFGSSYNEQFF.

The V gene is TRBV7-2, the J gene TRBJ2-2; TRBD1 agrees at 8 bases. Germline V lookup: CDR1 SGHTA, CDR2 FQGNSA. V lost 4 bases, J lost 7 bases, and 8 bases stayed unmatched. The CDR3 totals 15 residues. CDR3 DNA sequence: TGTGCCAGCAGCTCGGATCCAGGGGGCTTCGGGGAGCTGTTTTTT. Translating gives CASSSDPGGFGELFF. The full variable domain, rest sourced from reference TRBV7-2 and TRBJ2-2, is GAGVSQSPSNKVTEKGKDVELRCDPISGHTALYWYRQSLGQGLEFLIYFQGNSAPDKSGLPSDRFSAERTGGSVSTLTIQRTQQEDSAVYLCASSSDPGGFGELFFGEGSRLTVL.

This chain uses TRBV7-2 with TRBJ2-1; the D gene is possibly TRBD2 (7 bases). V dropped 6 bases and J dropped 6 bases, with 24 bases sitting between them. The CDR3 sequence is 17 residues long. Germline CDR1 reads SGHTA; CDR2 reads FQGNSA. Here the CDR3 reads CASSTSLGGLTTNEQFF. The CDR3 DNA sequence: TGTGCCAGCAGTACCAGCCTGGGGGGGCTTACTACCAATGAGCAGTTCTTC.

On this clone itself: Different DNA sequences within this sample yield the same CDR3. The chain links TRBV5-1 to TRBJ1-5, with D possibly TRBD1 on 6 matching bases. Trimming pared 1 base from V and 1 base from J, leaving 6 bases between. The CDR3 runs 14 residues. Germline V CDR1 and CDR2: SGHRS, YFSETQ. CDR3 loop: CASSLTGSNQPQHF. The CDR3 coding sequence is TGCGCCAGCAGCTTGACAGGGAGCAATCAGCCCCAGCATTTT.

The chain uses TRBV19 and TRBJ1-6; D uncertain. Germline V CDR1 and CDR2: LNHDA, SQIVND (reference sequence). V was trimmed by 8 bases and J by 7 bases, leaving 9 bases between them. CDR3 length: 12 amino acids. This CDR3 is CASPAENSPLHF. CDR3 nucleotides: TGTGCCAGTCCCGCCGAGAATTCACCCCTCCACTTT. The whole variable domain, filled in from reference TRBV19 and TRBJ1-6, reads DGGITQSPKYLFRKEGQNVTLSCEQNLNHDAMYWYRQDPGQGLRLIYYSQIVNDFQKGDIAEGYSVSREKKESFPLTVTSAQKNPTAFYLCASPAENSPLHFGNGTRLTVT.